The 5 T cell receptor beta chains below come from one sample, sequenced in a study of blood T cells in healthy people across ages. Through a sample-barcoded 5' primer and a J-beta primer mix, a second PCR was run for about 7 to 12 cycles. TCRdb recomputed calls from the 5' RACE reads with MiXCR, one row per CDR3 protein. Seen here are about 800,000 distinct CDR3 sequences, roughly 60% observed once, and the top ten hold around 22%. Sequenced: blood. All receptors derive from a man aged 30 to 39 in good health.

V gene TRBV6-6 combines with J gene TRBJ2-1; weak D call: TRBD1 (5 bases). Germline V gene data show CDR1 as MNHNY and CDR2 as SVGAGI (reference sequence). This CDR3 contains 16 residues. The V end was cut by 0 bases, the J end by 2 bases, with 11 bases between. The CDR3 spells CASSYSWGAPYNEQFF. The CDR3, as DNA: TGTGCCAGCAGTTACTCTTGGGGCGCCCCCTACAATGAGCAGTTCTTC.

The chain uses TRBV5-1 and TRBJ2-1; D ambiguous. The V end lost 5 bases, the J end lost 1 base, and 13 bases lay between the germline ends. CDR1 and CDR2 from the germline V gene are SGHRS and YFSETQ. The CDR3 covers 15 residues. CDR3 loop: CASRSTPSSYNEQFF. CDR3 DNA sequence: TGCGCCAGCAGGAGCACTCCGAGTTCCTACAATGAGCAGTTCTTC.

The chain has TRBV20-1 and TRBJ1-2, with D possibly being TRBD1 (5 bases). The ends were cut back, 8 bases at V and 0 bases at J, with 19 bases in the middle. This CDR3 spans 15 amino acids. Germline values: CDR1 DFQATT, CDR2 SNEGSKA (reference sequence). CDR3 residues: CSSSQVGRANYGYTF. CDR3 in DNA: TGCAGTTCCTCTCAGGTTGGCAGGGCTAACTATGGCTACACCTTC.

The rearrangement links TRBV11-2 to TRBJ2-7; D is perhaps TRBD2 (5 bases). V was pared by 4 bases and J by 0 bases, with 10 bases between. The CDR3 covers 14 residues. Germline V gives CDR1 SGHAT, CDR2 FQNNGV. CDR3 in amino acids: CASSSIGSSYEQYF. DNA for the CDR3: TGTGCCAGCAGCTCAATAGGGAGCTCCTACGAGCAGTACTTC.

This chain joins TRBV20-1 and TRBJ2-1; TRBD2 is a possible D gene (7 bases). This CDR3 comprises 14 residues. Trimming stripped 3 bases from V and 7 bases from J, with 16 bases between. Germline V gene lookup returns CDR1 DFQATT and CDR2 SNEGSKA (reference sequence). CDR3 loop: CSARAGATGNEQFF. DNA for the CDR3: TGCAGTGCTAGGGCGGGAGCCACAGGGAATGAGCAGTTCTTC.